This T cell receptor beta chain derives from a study of TIL therapy for anti-PD-1-resistant metastatic lung cancer. Study-wide context: By whole-exome sequencing, median non-synonymous tumor mutation burden was over 1.2 mutations per megabase. Study conclusions and caveats: Many TIL product clones were absent from baseline tumor, suggesting clonal contraction.

The V end lost 5 bases, the J end lost 5 bases, and 14 bases lay between the germline ends. CDR1 and CDR2 from the germline V gene are KGHDR and SFDVKD. The CDR3 is 14 residues long. This clone was counted a single time. The antigen is not known. Sequencing used immunoSEQ v3. Libraries were sequenced to around 2 million read pairs (survey) or roughly 4.5-6 million (deep). Using immunoSEQ multiplex PCR, the repertoire was profiled, and TCRdb retains in-frame clones only, with some absent. Counted here are under 100,000 clones, less than 70% occurring once; the ten biggest clones make up approximately 10%. Time point here: pre-treatment sample, taken before nivolumab and TIL therapy. The tumor samples were excised metastases, mostly pleural nodules or supraclavicular lymph nodes.

The clonotype was recovered from a person between 25 and 79 years old with non-small cell lung cancer. The material was tumor tissue, obtained at baseline. The chain is built from TRBV24-1 and TRBJ2-5; D is possibly TRBD1 or TRBD2 (5 bases each). As DNA, the CDR3 is TGTGCCACCAGTGCCCTTGCAGGGACGGAGACCCAGTACTTC. Protein product: CATSALAGTETQYF.